The sequence of this TCR beta chain was determined in a study of OX40 agonist ivuxolimab in advanced cancers. The overall study: Ivuxolimab is a fully human IgG2 antibody that activates OX40 (CD134). Patients achieving partial responses numbered three: one hepatocellular carcinoma case and two cutaneous melanoma cases.

Libraries were prepared by immunoSEQ multiplex PCR; TCRdb keeps only in-frame clonotypes and omits some of them. The sample holds under 80,000 clones, approximately 86% seen once. About this clone itself: Its antigen is not known.

Study conclusions and caveats: Fewer expanded clones were found on average in CD4+ than in CD8+ T cells. Undetermined was the antigen specificity of the expanded peripheral T cells.

The sequence derives from an adult with an advanced solid tumor such as melanoma, head and neck, liver or kidney cancer. This sample comprised CD4+ or CD8+ T cells sorted from blood, obtained in a trial of the OX40 agonist ivuxolimab.

This chain's CDR3 is CASSSGGKNTEAFF. CDR3 in DNA: TGTGCCAGCTCATCTGGAGGTAAGAACACTGAAGCTTTCTTT. V is TRBV18 and J is TRBJ1-1; D not resolved. Looked up from germline, CDR1 is KGHSH and CDR2 is LQKENI. The CDR3 is made up of 14 amino acids. Between the trimmed V and J ends, which lost 5 bases and 1 base, there was a span of 11 bases.